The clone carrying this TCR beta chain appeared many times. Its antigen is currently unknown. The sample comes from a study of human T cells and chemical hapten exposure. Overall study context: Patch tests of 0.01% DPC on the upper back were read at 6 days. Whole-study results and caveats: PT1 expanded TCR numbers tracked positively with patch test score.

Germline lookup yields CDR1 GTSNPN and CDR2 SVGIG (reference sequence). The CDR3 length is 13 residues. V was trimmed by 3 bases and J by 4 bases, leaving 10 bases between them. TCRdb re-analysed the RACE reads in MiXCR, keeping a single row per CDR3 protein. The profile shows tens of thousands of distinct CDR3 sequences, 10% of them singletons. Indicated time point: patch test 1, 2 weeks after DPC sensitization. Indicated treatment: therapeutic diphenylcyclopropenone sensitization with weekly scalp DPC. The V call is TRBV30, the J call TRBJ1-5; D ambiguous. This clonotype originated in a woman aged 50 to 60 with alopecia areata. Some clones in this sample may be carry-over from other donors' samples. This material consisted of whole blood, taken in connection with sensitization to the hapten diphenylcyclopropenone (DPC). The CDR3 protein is CAWSPAGNQPQHF. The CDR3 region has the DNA TGTGCCTGGAGCCCCGCGGGGAATCAGCCCCAGCATTTT.